In its sample, the clone carrying this T cell receptor beta chain was seen many times. Its cognate antigen is unknown. Molecules of cDNA were individually given unique molecular identifiers that were attached to them. Each CDR3 protein is one row after TCRdb ran MiXCR on the 5' RACE reads. The sample includes about 48,000 distinct CDR3 sequences, around 10% of them seen just once. These data belong to a study of early T cells in non-severe SARS-CoV-2 infection. Study-wide background: Chains were unpaired, as sequencing was done on bulk RNA from unsorted whole blood.

V lost 7 bases to trimming and J lost 0 bases, with 16 bases between them. The germline V gene has CDR1 SGDLS and CDR2 YYNGEE. The length of the CDR3 is 15 residues. Study conclusions and caveats: Using VDJdb, the matching emphasized anti-spike CD8 responses while missing private and CD4 specificities.

The V and J genes are TRBV9 and TRBJ2-5; D gene unclear. The specimen sequenced was whole blood. This sequence originates from an adult who was a healthcare worker with PCR-confirmed SARS-CoV-2 infection or an uninfected control (not recorded which). The CDR3 here is CASSPGRTNQETQYF. CDR3 nucleotides: TGTGCCAGCTCACCCGGACGGACCAACCAAGAGACCCAGTACTTC.